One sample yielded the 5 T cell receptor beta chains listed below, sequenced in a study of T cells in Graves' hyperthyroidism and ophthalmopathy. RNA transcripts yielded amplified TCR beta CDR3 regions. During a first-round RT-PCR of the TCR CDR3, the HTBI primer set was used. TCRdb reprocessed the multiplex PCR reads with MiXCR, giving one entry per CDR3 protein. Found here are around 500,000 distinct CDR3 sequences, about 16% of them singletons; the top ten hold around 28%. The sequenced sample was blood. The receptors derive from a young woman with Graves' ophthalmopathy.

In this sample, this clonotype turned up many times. CDR3: CAISLSGRENEQFF. The CDR3 DNA follows: TGTGCCATCAGTCTTAGCGGGAGGGAGAATGAGCAGTTCTTC. The chain joins TRBV10-3 to TRBJ2-1, with 11 bases that match TRBD2. Germline assignment: CDR1 ENHRY and CDR2 SYGVKD. V lost 5 bases, J lost 7 bases, and 4 bases stayed unmatched. This CDR3 is built from 14 residues.

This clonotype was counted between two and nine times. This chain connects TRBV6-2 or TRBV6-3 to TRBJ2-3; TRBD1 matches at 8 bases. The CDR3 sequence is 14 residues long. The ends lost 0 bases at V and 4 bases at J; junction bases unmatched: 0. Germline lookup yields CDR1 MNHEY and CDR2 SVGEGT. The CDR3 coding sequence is TGTGCCAGCAGTTACTCGACAGGGGCAGATACGCAGTATTTT. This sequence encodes CASSYSTGADTQYF.

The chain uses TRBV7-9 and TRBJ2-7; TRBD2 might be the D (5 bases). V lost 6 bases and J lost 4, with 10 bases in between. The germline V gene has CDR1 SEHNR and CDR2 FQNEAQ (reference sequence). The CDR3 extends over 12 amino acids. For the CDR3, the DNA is TGTGCCAGCAGGGCTACGGGATACGAGCAGTACTTC. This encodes CASRATGYEQYF. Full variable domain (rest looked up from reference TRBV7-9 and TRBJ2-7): DTGVSQNPRHKITKRGQNVTFRCDPISEHNRLYWYRQTLGQGPEFLTYFQNEAQLEKSRLLSDRFSAERPKGSFSTLEIQRTEQGDSAMYLCASRATGYEQYFGPGTRLTVT.

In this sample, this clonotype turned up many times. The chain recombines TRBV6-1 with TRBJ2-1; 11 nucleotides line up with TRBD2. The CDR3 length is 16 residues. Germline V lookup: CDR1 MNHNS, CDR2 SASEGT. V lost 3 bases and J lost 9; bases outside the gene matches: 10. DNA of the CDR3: TGTGCCAGCAGTGAGACTAGCGGGATATCTCGAGGTGAGCAGTTCTTC. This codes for CASSETSGISRGEQFF.

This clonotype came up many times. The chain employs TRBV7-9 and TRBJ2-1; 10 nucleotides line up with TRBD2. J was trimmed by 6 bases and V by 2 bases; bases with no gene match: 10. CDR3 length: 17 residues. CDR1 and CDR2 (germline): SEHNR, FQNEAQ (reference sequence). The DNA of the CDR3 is TGTGCCAGCAGCTTAACTACCGGGACTAGCGTCTTCAATGAGCAGTTCTTC. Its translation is CASSLTTGTSVFNEQFF.